Below, one T cell receptor (beta chain) is given with its context. The antigen remains undetermined. Other nucleotide sequences in the sample specify the same CDR3. Trimming shortened V by 1 base and J by 6 bases, and 4 bases separated the two germline ends. The germline V gene encodes CDR1 DFQATT and CDR2 SNEGSKA (reference sequence). The CDR3 runs to 11 residues. Sequencing used immunoSEQ multiplex PCR; TCRdb keeps in-frame clones, though not all of them. The sample yields approximately 84,000 clones, more than 70% seen once. This sample stems from a study of OX40 agonist ivuxolimab in advanced cancers. Study observations and caveats: The authors did not determine the antigen specificity of the expanded peripheral T cells. CD8+ T cells (on average) carried more expanded clones than CD4+ T cells.

This sequence was found in an adult with an advanced solid tumor such as melanoma, head and neck, liver or kidney cancer. The sample was CD4+ or CD8+ T cells sorted from blood, taken in a trial of the OX40 agonist ivuxolimab. The rearrangement uses TRBV20-1 and TRBJ1-5; D is ambiguous. CDR3: CSARVGQPQHF. Written as DNA, the CDR3 is TGCAGTGCTAGAGTGGGTCAGCCCCAGCATTTT.